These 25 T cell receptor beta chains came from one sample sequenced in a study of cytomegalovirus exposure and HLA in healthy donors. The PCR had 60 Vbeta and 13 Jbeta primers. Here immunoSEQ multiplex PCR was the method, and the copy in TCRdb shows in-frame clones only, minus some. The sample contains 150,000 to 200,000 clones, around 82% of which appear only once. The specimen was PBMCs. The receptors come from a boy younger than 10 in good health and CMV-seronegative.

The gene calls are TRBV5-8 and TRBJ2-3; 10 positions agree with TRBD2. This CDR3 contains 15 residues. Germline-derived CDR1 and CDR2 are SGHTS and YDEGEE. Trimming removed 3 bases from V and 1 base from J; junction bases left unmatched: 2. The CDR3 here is CASSSGTSGTDTQYF. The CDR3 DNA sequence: TGTGCCAGCAGCTCCGGGACTAGCGGCACAGATACGCAGTATTTT.

CDR3 bases: TGTGCCAGCTCACCCGAACGGGAGGGCCCATGGCAGTACTTC. It specifies CASSPEREGPWQYF. The chain recombines TRBV18 with TRBJ2-7; 8 positions match TRBD2. The CDR3 extends over 14 amino acids. V lost 3 bases, J lost 9 bases, and 10 bases stayed unmatched. Looked up from germline, CDR1 is KGHSH and CDR2 is LQKENI. The complete variable domain, with remaining parts taken from reference TRBV18 and TRBJ2-7, reads NAGVMQNPRHLVRRRGQEARLRCSPMKGHSHVYWYRQLPEEGLKFMVYLQKENIIDESGMPKERFSAEFPKEGPSILRIQQVVRGDSAAYFCASSPEREGPWQYFGPGTRLTVT.

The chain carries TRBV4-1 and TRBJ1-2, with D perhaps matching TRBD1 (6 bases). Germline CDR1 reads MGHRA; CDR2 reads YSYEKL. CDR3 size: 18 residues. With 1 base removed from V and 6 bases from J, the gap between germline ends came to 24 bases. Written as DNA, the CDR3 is TGCGCCAGCAGCCAAGCCCCCCCTTTTGCCAGGGGTGAGGATGGCTACACCTTC. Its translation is CASSQAPPFARGEDGYTF.

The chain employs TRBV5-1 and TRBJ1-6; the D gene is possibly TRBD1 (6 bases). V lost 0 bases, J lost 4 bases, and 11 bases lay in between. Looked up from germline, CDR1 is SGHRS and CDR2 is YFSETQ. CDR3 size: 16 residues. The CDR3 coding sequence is TGCGCCAGCAGCTTGGCCGGGCAGGGGTATAATTCACCCCTCCACTTT. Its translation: CASSLAGQGYNSPLHF.

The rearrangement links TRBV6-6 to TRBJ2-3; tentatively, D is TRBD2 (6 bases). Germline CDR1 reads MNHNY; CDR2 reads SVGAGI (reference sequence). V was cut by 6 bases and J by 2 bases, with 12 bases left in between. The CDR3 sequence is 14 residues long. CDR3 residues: CASRLRDFTDTQYF. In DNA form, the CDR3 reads TGTGCCAGCAGACTCCGGGACTTCACAGATACGCAGTATTTT.

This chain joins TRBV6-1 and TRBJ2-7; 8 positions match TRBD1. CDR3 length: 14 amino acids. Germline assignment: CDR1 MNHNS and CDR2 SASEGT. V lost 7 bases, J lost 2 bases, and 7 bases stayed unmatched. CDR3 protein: CASNLIQGAYEQYF. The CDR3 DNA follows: TGTGCCAGCAACCTAATACAGGGGGCCTACGAGCAGTACTTC.

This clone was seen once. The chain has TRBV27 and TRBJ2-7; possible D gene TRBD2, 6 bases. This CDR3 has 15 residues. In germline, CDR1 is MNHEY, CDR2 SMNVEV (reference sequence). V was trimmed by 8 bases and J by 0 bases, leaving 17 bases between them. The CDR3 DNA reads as TGTGCCAGCCGCCCGGGGACTGTCAGCTCCTACGAGCAGTACTTC. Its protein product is CASRPGTVSSYEQYF.

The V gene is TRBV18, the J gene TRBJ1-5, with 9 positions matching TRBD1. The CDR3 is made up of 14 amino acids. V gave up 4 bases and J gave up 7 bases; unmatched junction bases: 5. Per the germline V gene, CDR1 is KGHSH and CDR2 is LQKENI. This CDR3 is CASSLQGAGQPQHF. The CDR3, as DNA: TGTGCCAGCTCACTACAGGGGGCAGGGCAGCCCCAGCATTTT.

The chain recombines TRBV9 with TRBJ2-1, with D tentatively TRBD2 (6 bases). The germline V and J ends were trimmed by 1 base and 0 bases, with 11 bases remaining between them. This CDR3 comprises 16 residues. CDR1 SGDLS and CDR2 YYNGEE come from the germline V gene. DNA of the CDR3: TGTGCCAGCAGCGTAAGGGGCGGGACCTCCTACAATGAGCAGTTCTTC. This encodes CASSVRGGTSYNEQFF.

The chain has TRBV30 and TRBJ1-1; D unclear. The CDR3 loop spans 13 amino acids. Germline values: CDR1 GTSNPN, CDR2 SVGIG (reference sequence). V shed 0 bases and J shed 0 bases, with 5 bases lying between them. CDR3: CAWSVRLNTEAFF. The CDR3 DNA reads TGTGCCTGGAGTGTACGGTTGAACACTGAAGCTTTCTTT.

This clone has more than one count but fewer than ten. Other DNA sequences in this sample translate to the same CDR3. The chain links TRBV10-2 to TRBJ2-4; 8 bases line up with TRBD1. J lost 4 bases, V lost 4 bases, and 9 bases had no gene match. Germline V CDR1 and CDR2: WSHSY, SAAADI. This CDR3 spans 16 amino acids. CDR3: CASSARQGPQKNIQYF. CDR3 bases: TGCGCCAGCAGTGCGAGACAGGGGCCACAAAAAAACATTCAGTACTTC.

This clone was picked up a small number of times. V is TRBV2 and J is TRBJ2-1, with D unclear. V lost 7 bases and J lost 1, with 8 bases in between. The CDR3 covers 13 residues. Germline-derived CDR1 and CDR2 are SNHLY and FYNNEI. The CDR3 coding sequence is TGTGCCAGCAACCCCGAGTCCTACAATGAGCAGTTCTTC. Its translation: CASNPESYNEQFF.

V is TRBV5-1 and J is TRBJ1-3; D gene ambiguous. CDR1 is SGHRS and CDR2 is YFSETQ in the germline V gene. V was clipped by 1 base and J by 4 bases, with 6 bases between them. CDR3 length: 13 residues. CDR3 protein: CASSLNPGNTIYF. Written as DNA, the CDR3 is TGCGCCAGCAGCTTGAATCCGGGAAACACCATATATTTT.

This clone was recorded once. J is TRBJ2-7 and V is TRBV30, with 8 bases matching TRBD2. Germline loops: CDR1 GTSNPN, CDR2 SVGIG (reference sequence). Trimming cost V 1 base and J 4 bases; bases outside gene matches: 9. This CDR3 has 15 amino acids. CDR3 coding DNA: TGTGCCTGGAGTGGGTCTATAGCGGGACTTTACGAGCAGTACTTC. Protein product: CAWSGSIAGLYEQYF.

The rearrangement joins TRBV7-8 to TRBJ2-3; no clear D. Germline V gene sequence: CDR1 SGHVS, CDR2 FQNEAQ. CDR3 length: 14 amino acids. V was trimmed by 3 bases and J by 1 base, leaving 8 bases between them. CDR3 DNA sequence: TGTGCCAGCAGCTTGGGCAGACGCACAGATACGCAGTATTTT. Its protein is CASSLGRRTDTQYF.

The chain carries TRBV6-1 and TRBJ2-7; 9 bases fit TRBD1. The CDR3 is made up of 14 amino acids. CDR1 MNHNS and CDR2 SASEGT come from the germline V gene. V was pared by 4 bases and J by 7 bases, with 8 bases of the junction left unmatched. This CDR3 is CASSGLQGAGEQYF. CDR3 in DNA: TGTGCCAGCAGTGGTTTACAGGGGGCGGGGGAGCAGTACTTC.

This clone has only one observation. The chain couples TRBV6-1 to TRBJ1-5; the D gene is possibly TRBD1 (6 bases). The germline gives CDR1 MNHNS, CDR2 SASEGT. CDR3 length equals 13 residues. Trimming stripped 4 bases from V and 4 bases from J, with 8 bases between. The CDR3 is CASSADRNQPQHF. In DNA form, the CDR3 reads TGTGCCAGCAGTGCTGACAGGAATCAGCCCCAGCATTTT.

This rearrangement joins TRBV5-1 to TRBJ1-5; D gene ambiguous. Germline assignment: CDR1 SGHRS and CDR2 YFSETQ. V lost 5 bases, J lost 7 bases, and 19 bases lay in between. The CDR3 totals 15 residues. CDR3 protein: CASSWRRVYCQPQHF. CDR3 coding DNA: TGCGCCAGCAGTTGGAGGCGGGTTTATTGCCAGCCCCAGCATTTT.

CDR3 amino acids: CASSAGGPSNQPQHF. The DNA of the CDR3 is TGTGCCAGCAGTGCGGGAGGGCCGAGCAATCAGCCCCAGCATTTT. J is TRBJ1-5 and V is TRBV6-6; D gene uncertain. This CDR3 has 15 residues. The germline V and J ends were trimmed by 5 bases and 1 base, with 12 bases remaining between them. The V gene's germline CDR1 is MNHNY and CDR2 SVGAGI (reference sequence).

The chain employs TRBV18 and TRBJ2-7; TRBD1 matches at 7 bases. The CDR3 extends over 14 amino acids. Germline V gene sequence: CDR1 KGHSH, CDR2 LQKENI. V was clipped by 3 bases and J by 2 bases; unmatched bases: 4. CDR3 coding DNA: TGTGCCAGCTCACCCCAGGGGGTCACCTACGAGCAGTACTTC. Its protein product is CASSPQGVTYEQYF. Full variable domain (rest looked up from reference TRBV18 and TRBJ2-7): NAGVMQNPRHLVRRRGQEARLRCSPMKGHSHVYWYRQLPEEGLKFMVYLQKENIIDESGMPKERFSAEFPKEGPSILRIQQVVRGDSAAYFCASSPQGVTYEQYFGPGTRLTVT.

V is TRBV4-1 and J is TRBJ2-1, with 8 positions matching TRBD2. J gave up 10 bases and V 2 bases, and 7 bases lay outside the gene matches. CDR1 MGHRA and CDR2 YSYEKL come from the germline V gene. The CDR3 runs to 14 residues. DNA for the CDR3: TGCGCCAGCAGCCAACTGACTAGCGACGAGGAGCAGTTCTTC. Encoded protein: CASSQLTSDEEQFF.

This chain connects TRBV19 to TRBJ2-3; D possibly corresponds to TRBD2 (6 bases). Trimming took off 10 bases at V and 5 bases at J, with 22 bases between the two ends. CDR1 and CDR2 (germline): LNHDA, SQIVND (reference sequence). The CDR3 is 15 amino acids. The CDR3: CATADLARPGDTQYF. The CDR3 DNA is TGTGCCACCGCGGATCTAGCGAGACCCGGAGATACGCAGTATTTT.

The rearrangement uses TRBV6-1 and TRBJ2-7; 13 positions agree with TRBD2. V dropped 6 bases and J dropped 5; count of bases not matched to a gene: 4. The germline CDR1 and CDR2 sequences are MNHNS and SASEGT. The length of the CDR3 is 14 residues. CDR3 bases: TGTGCCAGCAGGCGCGGACTAGCGGGAGACGAGCAGTACTTC. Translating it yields CASRRGLAGDEQYF.

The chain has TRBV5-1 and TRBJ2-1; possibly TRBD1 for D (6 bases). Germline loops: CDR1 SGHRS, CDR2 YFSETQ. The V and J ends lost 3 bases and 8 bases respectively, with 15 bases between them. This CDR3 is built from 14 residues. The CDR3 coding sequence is TGCGCCAGCAGCTCGAACCTACAGGGCTATGAGCAGTTCTTC. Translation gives CASSSNLQGYEQFF.

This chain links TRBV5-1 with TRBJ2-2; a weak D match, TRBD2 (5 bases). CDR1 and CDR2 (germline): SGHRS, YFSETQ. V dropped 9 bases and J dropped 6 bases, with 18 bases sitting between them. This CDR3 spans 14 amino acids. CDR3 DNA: TGCGCCACCTCGGTAGCCCTCGGGGCCGGGGAGCTGTTTTTT. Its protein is CATSVALGAGELFF.